Below are 18 T cell receptor beta chains sequenced from a single sample in a study of blood T cells in healthy people across ages. A J-beta primer mix and a sample-barcoded 5' primer were used in a second PCR of roughly 6 to 11 cycles. TCRdb re-called the 5' RACE reads through MiXCR, storing one row per CDR3 protein. The data contain fewer than 900,000 distinct CDR3 sequences, around 40% of them seen just once; the ten biggest clones take up 20% to 25%. Sample: blood. The origin of the receptors is a woman aged 60-70 years in good health.

In its sample, this clonotype was seen a few times. CDR3 nucleotide sequence: TGTGCCAGCAGTGGTGGAGGGGCCTACGAGCAGTACTTC. Translated: CASSGGGAYEQYF. The chain combines TRBV12-3 or TRBV12-4 with TRBJ2-7, with D perhaps matching TRBD2 (6 bases). Trimming took off 5 bases at V and 2 bases at J, with 10 bases between the two ends. This CDR3 spans 13 amino acids.

This chain joins TRBV5-4 and TRBJ2-5; the D call may be TRBD1 or TRBD2 (5 bases each). The CDR3 covers 14 residues. Trimming cost V 1 base and J 11 bases, with 18 bases left between them. The germline CDR1 and CDR2 sequences are SGHNT and YYREEE (reference sequence). Here the CDR3 reads CASSLPTGAAEQYF. CDR3 coding DNA: TGTGCCAGCAGCTTGCCCACCGGGGCCGCTGAGCAGTACTTC.

There are a few counts of this clonotype. The chain carries TRBV12-3 or TRBV12-4 and TRBJ1-2; D gene ambiguous. The CDR3 is 14 amino acids. The ends were cut back, 5 bases at V and 2 bases at J, with 12 bases in the middle. As DNA, the CDR3 is TGTGCCAGCAGTGTCGGGCGGCAGAACTATGGCTACACCTTC. This encodes CASSVGRQNYGYTF.

J is TRBJ2-5 and V is TRBV30; no definite D call. Trimming took off 5 bases at V and 2 bases at J, with 12 bases between the two ends. The germline gives CDR1 GTSNPN, CDR2 SVGIG (reference sequence). The CDR3 contains 13 residues. As DNA, the CDR3 is TGTGCCTGGGACGGACGGCAACAAGAGACCCAGTACTTC. Translation gives CAWDGRQQETQYF.

This sequence joins TRBV20-1 and TRBJ1-2; D gene unclear. This CDR3 is built from 14 residues. With 5 bases removed from V and 2 bases from J, the gap between germline ends came to 15 bases. In germline, CDR1 is DFQATT, CDR2 SNEGSKA (reference sequence). The CDR3, as DNA: TGCAGTGCTGGCCTTATAGGCCTCAACTATGGCTACACCTTC. It translates to CSAGLIGLNYGYTF.

Points on this clonotype: A much larger clone lies a single base off, so this may be a read error. The rearrangement uses TRBV7-2 and TRBJ2-3, with 7 nucleotides matching TRBD2. The germline V gene has CDR1 SGHTA and CDR2 FQGNSA. This CDR3 spans 15 amino acids. V shed 9 bases and J 4 bases; nucleotides not matched to a gene: 13. The CDR3 is CARPSLADMADTQYF. CDR3 nucleotide sequence: TGTGCCAGGCCCTCGCTAGCGGACATGGCAGATACGCAGTATTTT.

This clonotype was observed a few times. The genes are TRBV3-1 and TRBJ1-2; D ambiguous. Trimming stripped 1 base from V and 8 bases from J, with 8 bases between. The CDR3 contains 12 residues. Germline V gene data show CDR1 as LGHDT and CDR2 as YNNKEL (reference sequence). In nucleotides, the CDR3 is TGTGCCAGCAGCCAAGTGCAAAGAGGCTACACCTTC. As protein: CASSQVQRGYTF.

The J gene is TRBJ2-3, the V gene TRBV6-4; weak D call: TRBD2 (7 bases). The ends were cut back, 8 bases at V and 2 bases at J, with 17 bases in the middle. The CDR3 sequence is 15 residues long. Germline CDR1 and CDR2: MRHNA and SNTAGT. In DNA form, the CDR3 reads TGTGCCAGCGCTCCTGCGGGGGCAGACACAGATACGCAGTATTTT. It yields the protein CASAPAGADTDTQYF.

This chain joins TRBV20-1 and TRBJ2-2; 8 bases map to TRBD2. The CDR3 has 14 residues. The J segment lost 7 bases and the V segment lost 5 bases, leaving 9 bases of the junction unmatched. Per the germline V gene, CDR1 is DFQATT and CDR2 is SNEGSKA (reference sequence). The CDR3 coding sequence is TGCAGTGCTCCGGGACTAGGAGGGGACGGGGAGCTGTTTTTT. Protein: CSAPGLGGDGELFF.

This clonotype turned up a few times. This rearrangement joins TRBV6-2 or TRBV6-3 to TRBJ2-3; 8 bases agree with TRBD1. The CDR3 is made up of 15 amino acids. V lost 0 bases and J lost 6; bases outside the gene matches: 5. Germline CDR1 and CDR2: MNHEY and SVGEGT. CDR3 coding DNA: TGTGCCAGCAGTTACTCTGGACAGGGCAGGGATACGCAGTATTTT. Encoded protein: CASSYSGQGRDTQYF.

V and J are TRBV28 and TRBJ2-1, with no clear D. Germline CDR1 reads MDHEN; CDR2 reads SYDVKM. V was shortened by 10 bases and J by 5 bases, with 12 bases between the two germline ends. The CDR3 has 12 residues. The CDR3 sequence is CATALNNNEQFF. In nucleotides, the CDR3 is TGTGCCACCGCCCTTAATAACAATGAGCAGTTCTTC.

The chain combines TRBV6-1 with TRBJ2-7; no definite D call. Germline CDR1 MNHNS, CDR2 SASEGT. The CDR3 extends over 13 amino acids. Trimming shortened V by 6 bases and J by 2 bases, and 11 bases separated the two germline ends. CDR3 in DNA: TGTGCCAGCAGGCAAACAGTAGCCTACGAGCAGTACTTC. Residues: CASRQTVAYEQYF.

About this clonotype: Germline and junction disagree at one end, which may indicate a read error. The V and J genes are TRBV27 and TRBJ2-1; no clear D gene. The CDR3 covers 14 residues. CDR1 and CDR2 (germline): MNHEY, SMNVEV (reference sequence). CDR3: CANSFGVSYNEQFF. DNA for the CDR3: TGTGCCAACAGTTTTGGGGTATCCTACAATGAGCAGTTCTTC.

This rearrangement joins TRBV3-1 to TRBJ2-1; 7 bases match TRBD2. This CDR3 contains 13 residues. Germline V lookup: CDR1 LGHDT, CDR2 YNNKEL (reference sequence). V was pared by 3 bases and J by 13 bases, with 9 bases of the junction left unmatched. The CDR3 sequence: CASSQTSPETQFF. In DNA, the CDR3 is TGTGCCAGCAGCCAGACTAGCCCGGAGACCCAGTTCTTC.

At least ten counts were recorded for this clonotype. The chain has TRBV29-1 and TRBJ2-1, with TRBD2 matching 10 bases. CDR1 is SQVTM and CDR2 is ANQGSEA in the germline V gene. With 7 bases clipped from V and 1 base from J, the junction kept 7 bases outside the gene matches. The CDR3 consists of 15 residues. The CDR3 nucleotides read TGCAGCGCCAGGACTAGCGGAGTGTCCTACAATGAGCAGTTCTTC. It encodes CSARTSGVSYNEQFF.

The rearrangement links TRBV6-6 to TRBJ2-7; the match to TRBD1 covers 8 bases. The J call is doubtful: the DNA matches TRBJ2-4 better. This CDR3 contains 15 residues. The germline V gene encodes CDR1 MNHNY and CDR2 SVGAGI (reference sequence). CDR3 region: CASSSRQGRGNIQYF. CDR3 DNA sequence: TGTGCCAGCAGTTCTAGACAGGGGCGAGGAAACATTCAGTACTTC.

This clonotype has at least ten counts. The chain joins TRBV4-2 to TRBJ1-5, with D perhaps TRBD1 (6 bases). V was shortened by 0 bases and J by 3 bases, with 9 bases between the two germline ends. Germline CDR1 LGHNA, CDR2 YNFKEQ. The CDR3 spans 15 residues. CDR3 DNA sequence: TGTGCCAGCAGCCAAGAGAACAGGGTCAATCAGCCCCAGCATTTT. Translating it yields CASSQENRVNQPQHF.

In its sample, this clonotype was seen many times. The chain couples TRBV7-2 to TRBJ2-3, with 13 bases lining up with TRBD2. This CDR3 region has 17 residues. Germline loops: CDR1 SGHTA, CDR2 FQGNSA. The junction had 11 bases not matched to a gene; V was cut back by 5 bases and J by 6 bases. CDR3 coding DNA: TGTGCCAGCAGCACAGGACTAGCGGGAGACTTTGAGGATACGCAGTATTTT. This translates into CASSTGLAGDFEDTQYF.